This TCR beta chain was found in a study of CD8+ T cells in alopecia areata. Study-level information: Those patients who were treated received oral tofacitinib, which was given at 5 to 10 mg twice daily for moderate-to-severe alopecia areata. Whole-study results and caveats: Since there was just one nonresponder, nobody can yet say how baseline CD8+ expansion ties to response.

This clone was detected a few times. The antigen remains unidentified. Sequencing used cDNA as its template, made by extracting RNA and reverse transcribing it. Clones were sequenced by immunoSEQ multiplex PCR, and TCRdb holds only the in-frame ones, with some missing. The sample has approximately 200,000 clones, around 60% seen once. The CDR3 runs 14 residues. V lost 3 bases and J 4 bases, leaving 12 bases between the germline ends. From germline, CDR1 is SEHNR and CDR2 FQNEAQ (reference sequence). This sample's treatment: oral pan-JAK inhibitor, 5-10 mg twice daily. This chain connects TRBV7-9 to TRBJ1-1; D gene ambiguous. This receptor was obtained from a human donor with alopecia areata. This material consisted of CD4+ T cells sorted from blood, taken at week 4, from a patient treated with tofacitinib. DNA for the CDR3: TGTGCCAGCAGCTTGCAGGCCCCGGGCACTGAAGCTTTCTTT. This sequence encodes CASSLQAPGTEAFF.